The sequence of this T cell receptor beta chain was determined in a study of blood T cell repertoires in COVID-19. Across the whole study: Donors in the United States, Italy and Spain gave samples during acute or convalescent COVID-19.

From germline, CDR1 is LNHDA and CDR2 SQIVND (reference sequence). The ends lost 9 bases at V and 3 bases at J; junction bases unmatched: 11. The CDR3 is made up of 15 amino acids. Assay: immunoSEQ multiplex PCR; the TCRdb copy retains only in-frame clones and omits some. The sample has roughly 150,000 clones; roughly 88% are singletons. The TCR sequence derives from a woman aged 45-59 years in a cohort sampled during active or convalescent COVID-19. The sequenced material came from peripheral blood. The rearrangement joins TRBV19 to TRBJ2-3; 8 nucleotides align to TRBD1. In DNA, the CDR3 is TGTGCCAGCCGTTCAGGACAGGGTCAAACAGATACGCAGTATTTT. It specifies CASRSGQGQTDTQYF.